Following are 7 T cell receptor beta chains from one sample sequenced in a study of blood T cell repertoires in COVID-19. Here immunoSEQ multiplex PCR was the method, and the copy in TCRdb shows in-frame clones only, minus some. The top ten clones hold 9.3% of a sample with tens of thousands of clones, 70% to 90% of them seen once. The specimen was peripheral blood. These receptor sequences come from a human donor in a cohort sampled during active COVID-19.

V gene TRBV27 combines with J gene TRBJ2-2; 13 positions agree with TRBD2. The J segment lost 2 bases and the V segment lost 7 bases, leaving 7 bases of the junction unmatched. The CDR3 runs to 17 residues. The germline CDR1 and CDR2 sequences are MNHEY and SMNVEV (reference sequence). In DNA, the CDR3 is TGTGCCAGCACACGGACTAGCGGGAGTAAAAACACCGGGGAGCTGTTTTTT. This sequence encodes CASTRTSGSKNTGELFF.

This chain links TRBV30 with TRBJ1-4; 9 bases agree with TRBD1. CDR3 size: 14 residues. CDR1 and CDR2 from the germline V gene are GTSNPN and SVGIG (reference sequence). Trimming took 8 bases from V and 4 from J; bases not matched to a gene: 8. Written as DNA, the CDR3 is TGTGCCGCCGGGGACAGGGATATTAATGAAAAACTGTTTTTT. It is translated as CAAGDRDINEKLFF.

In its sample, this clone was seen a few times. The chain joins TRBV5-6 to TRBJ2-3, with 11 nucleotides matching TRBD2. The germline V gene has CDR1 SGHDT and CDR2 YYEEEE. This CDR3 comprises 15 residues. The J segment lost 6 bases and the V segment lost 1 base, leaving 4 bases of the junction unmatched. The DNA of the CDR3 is TGTGCCAGCAGCTTGTGGGCTAGCGGGAGGGATACGCAGTATTTT. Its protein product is CASSLWASGRDTQYF.

CDR3 protein: CASSLVSGGSSYEQYF. The CDR3, as DNA: TGTGCCAGCAGCTTAGTCTCCGGGGGTAGCTCCTACGAGCAGTACTTC. The gene calls are TRBV7-9 and TRBJ2-7; D perhaps matches TRBD2 (6 bases). The germline CDR1 and CDR2 sequences are SEHNR and FQNEAQ (reference sequence). Trimming cost V 1 base and J 0 bases, with 13 bases left between them. This CDR3 spans 16 amino acids.

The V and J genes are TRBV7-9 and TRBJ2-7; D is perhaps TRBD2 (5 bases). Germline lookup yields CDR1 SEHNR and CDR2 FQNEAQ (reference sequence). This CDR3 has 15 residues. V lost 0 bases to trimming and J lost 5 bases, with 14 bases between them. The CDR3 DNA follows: TGTGCCAGCAGCTTAGCGCTCCAGGAGGCGAACGAGCAGTACTTC. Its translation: CASSLALQEANEQYF.

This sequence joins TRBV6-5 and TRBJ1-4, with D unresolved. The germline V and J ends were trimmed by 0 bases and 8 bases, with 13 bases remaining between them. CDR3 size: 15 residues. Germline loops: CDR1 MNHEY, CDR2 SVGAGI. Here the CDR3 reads CASSYSSAAGEKLFF. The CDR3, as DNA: TGTGCCAGCAGTTACTCGTCGGCCGCGGGAGAAAAACTGTTTTTT.

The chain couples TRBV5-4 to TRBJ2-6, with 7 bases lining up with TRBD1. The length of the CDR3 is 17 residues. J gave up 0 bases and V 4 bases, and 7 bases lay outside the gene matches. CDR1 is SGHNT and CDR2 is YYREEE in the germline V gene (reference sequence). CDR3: CASSPPTGASGANVLTF. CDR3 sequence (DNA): TGTGCCAGCAGCCCGCCTACAGGGGCCTCTGGGGCCAACGTCCTGACTTTC.